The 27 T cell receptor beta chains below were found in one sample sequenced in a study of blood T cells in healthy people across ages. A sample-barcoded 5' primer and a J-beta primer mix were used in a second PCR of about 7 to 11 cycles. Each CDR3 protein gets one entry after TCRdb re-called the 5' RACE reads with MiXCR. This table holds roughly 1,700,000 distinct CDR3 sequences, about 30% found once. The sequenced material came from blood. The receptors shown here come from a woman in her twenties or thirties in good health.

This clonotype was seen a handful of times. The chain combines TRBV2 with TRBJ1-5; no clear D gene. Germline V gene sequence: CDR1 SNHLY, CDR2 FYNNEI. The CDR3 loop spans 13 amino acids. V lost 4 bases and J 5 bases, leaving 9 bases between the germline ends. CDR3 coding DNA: TGTGCCAGCAGTGGCCGCAATCATCAGCCCCAGCATTTT. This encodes CASSGRNHQPQHF.

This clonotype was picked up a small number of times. The CDR3 nucleotides are TGTGCCAGCAGCATTCGACAGGGGGCGCAGTATGAGCAGTTCTTC. Its translation is CASSIRQGAQYEQFF. The chain carries TRBV7-7 and TRBJ2-1; the match to TRBD1 covers 10 bases. Per the germline V gene, CDR1 is SSHAT and CDR2 is FNYEAQ (reference sequence). The CDR3 sequence is 15 residues long. V shed 5 bases and J 8 bases; nucleotides not matched to a gene: 9.

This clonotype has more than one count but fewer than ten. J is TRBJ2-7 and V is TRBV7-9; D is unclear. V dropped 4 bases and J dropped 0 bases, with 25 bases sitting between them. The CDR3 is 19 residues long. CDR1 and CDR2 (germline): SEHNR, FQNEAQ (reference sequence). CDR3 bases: TGTGCCAGCAGCTCCCCAAAACCAACTCCGGGTCTGAGCTCCTACGAGCAGTACTTC. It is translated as CASSSPKPTPGLSSYEQYF. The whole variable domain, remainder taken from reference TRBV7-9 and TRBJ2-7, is DTGVSQNPRHKITKRGQNVTFRCDPISEHNRLYWYRQTLGQGPEFLTYFQNEAQLEKSRLLSDRFSAERPKGSFSTLEIQRTEQGDSAMYLCASSSPKPTPGLSSYEQYFGPGTRLTVT.

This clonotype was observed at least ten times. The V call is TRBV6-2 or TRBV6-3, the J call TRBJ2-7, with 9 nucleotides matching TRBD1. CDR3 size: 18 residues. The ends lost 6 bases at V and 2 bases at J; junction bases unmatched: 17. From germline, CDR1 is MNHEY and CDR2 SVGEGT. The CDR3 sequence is CASSHRFGTGTLPYEQYF. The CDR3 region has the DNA TGTGCCAGCAGCCACCGATTCGGGACAGGGACCCTGCCCTACGAGCAGTACTTC.

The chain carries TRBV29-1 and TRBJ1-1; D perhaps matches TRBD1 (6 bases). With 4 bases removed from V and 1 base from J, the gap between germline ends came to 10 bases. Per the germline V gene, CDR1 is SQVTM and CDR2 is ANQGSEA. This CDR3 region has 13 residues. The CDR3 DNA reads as TGCAGCGTTGCTGGGACACAGAACACTGAAGCTTTCTTT. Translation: CSVAGTQNTEAFF.

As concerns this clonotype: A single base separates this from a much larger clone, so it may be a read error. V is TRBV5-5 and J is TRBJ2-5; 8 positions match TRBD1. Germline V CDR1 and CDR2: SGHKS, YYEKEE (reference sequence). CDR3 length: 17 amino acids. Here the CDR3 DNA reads TGTGCCAGCAGCTTCTCGGCTCAGGGGGCTAGCCGGGAGACCCCGTACTTC. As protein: CASSFSAQGASRETPYF. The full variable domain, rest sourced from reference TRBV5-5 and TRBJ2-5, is DAGVTQSPTHLIKTRGQQVTLRCSPISGHKSVSWYQQVLGQGPQFIFQYYEKEERGRGNFPDRFSARQFPNYSSELNVNALLLGDSALYLCASSFSAQGASRETPYFGPGTRLLVL.

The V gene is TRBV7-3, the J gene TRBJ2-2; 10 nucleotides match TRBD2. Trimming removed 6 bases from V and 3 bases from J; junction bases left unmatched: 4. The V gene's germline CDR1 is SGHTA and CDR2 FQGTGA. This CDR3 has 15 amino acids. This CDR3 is CASSSSGGDTGELFF. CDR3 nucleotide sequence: TGTGCCAGCAGTTCTAGCGGGGGAGACACCGGGGAGCTGTTTTTT.

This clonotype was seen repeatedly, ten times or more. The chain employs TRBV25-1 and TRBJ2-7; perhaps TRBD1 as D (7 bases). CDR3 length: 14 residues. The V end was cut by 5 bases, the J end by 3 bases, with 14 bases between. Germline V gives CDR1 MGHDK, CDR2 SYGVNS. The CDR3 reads CASSSRQGGYEQYF. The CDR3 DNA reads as TGTGCCAGCAGTTCACGACAGGGAGGCTACGAGCAGTACTTC.

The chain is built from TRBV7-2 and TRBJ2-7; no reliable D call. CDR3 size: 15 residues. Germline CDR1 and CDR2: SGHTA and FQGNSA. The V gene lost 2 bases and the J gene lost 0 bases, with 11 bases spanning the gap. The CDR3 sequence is CASSLSDLSSYEQYF. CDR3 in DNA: TGTGCCAGCAGCTTAAGCGACTTGAGCTCCTACGAGCAGTACTTC.

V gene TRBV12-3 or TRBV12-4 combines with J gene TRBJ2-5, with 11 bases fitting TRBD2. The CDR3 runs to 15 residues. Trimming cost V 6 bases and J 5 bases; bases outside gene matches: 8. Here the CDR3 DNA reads TGTGCCAGCAGCCCTACTAGCGGGGGACGGGAGACCCAGTACTTC. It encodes CASSPTSGGRETQYF.

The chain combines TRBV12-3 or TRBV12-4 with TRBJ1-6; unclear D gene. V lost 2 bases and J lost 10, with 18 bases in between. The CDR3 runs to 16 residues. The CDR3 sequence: CASSLSGNHLGSPLHF. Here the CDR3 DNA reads TGTGCCAGCAGTTTATCAGGAAACCACTTGGGATCACCCCTCCACTTT.

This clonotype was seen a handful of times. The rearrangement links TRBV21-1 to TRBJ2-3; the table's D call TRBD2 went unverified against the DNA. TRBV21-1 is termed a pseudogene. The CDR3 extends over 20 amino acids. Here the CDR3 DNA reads TGTGCCAGCAGCTCCGAAGAGGCCAGCGGGAGGGCCCGGGTCACAGATACGCAGTATTTT. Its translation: CASSSEEASGRARVTDTQYF.

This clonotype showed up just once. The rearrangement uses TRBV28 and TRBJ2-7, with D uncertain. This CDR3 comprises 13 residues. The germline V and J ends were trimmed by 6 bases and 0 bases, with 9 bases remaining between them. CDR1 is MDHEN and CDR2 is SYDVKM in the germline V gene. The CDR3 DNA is TGTGCCAGCAGGAAGACAAGCTCCTACGAGCAGTACTTC. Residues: CASRKTSSYEQYF.

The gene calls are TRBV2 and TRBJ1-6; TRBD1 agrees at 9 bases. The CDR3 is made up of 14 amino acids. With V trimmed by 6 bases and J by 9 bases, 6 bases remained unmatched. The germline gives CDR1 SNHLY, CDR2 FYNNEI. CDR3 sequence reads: CASRPGQGSSPLHF. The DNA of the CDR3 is TGTGCCAGCAGGCCGGGACAGGGCAGTTCACCCCTCCACTTT.

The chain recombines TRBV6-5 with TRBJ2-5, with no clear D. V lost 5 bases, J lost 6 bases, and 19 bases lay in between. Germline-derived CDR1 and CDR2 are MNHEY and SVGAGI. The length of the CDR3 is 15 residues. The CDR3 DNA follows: TGTGCCAGCAGTCCCCCGGCCGACCAGCAAAAGACCCAGTACTTC. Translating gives CASSPPADQQKTQYF.

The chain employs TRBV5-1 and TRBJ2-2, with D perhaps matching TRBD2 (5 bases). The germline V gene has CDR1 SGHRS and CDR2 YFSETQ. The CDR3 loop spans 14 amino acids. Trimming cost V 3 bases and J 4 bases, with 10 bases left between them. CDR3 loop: CASSSDGVTGELFF. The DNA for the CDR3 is TGCGCCAGCAGCTCGGACGGGGTCACCGGGGAGCTGTTTTTT.

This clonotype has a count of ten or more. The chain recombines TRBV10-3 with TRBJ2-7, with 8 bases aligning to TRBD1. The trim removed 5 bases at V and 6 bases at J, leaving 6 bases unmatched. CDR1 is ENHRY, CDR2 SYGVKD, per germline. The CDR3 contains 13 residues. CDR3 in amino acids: CAISPDRVGEQYF. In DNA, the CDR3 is TGTGCCATCAGTCCGGACAGGGTGGGCGAGCAGTACTTC.

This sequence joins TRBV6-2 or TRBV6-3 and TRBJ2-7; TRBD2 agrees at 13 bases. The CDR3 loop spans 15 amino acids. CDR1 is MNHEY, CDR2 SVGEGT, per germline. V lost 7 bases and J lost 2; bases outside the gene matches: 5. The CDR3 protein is CASTYGTSGAYEQYF. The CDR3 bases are TGTGCCAGCACCTACGGGACTAGCGGGGCCTACGAGCAGTACTTC.

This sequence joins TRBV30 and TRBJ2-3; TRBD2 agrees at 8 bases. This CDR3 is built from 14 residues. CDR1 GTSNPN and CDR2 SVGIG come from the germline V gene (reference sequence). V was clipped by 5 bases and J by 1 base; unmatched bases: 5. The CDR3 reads CAWREGVGTDTQYF. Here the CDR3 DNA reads TGTGCCTGGCGGGAGGGGGTGGGCACAGATACGCAGTATTTT.

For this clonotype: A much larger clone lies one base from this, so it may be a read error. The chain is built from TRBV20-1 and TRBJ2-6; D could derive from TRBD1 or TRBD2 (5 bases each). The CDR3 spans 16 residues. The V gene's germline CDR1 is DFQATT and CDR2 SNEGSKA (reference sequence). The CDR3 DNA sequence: TGCAGTGCCCCCGGGGTATTGGAATCTGGGGCCAACGTCCCGACTTTC. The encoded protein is CSAPGVLESGANVPTF.

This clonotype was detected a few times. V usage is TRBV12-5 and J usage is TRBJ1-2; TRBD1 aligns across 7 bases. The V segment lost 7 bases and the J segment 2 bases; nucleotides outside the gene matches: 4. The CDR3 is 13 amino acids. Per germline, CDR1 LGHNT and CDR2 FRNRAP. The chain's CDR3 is CASARDSNYGYTF. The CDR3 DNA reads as TGTGCTAGTGCCCGGGACAGCAACTATGGCTACACCTTC.

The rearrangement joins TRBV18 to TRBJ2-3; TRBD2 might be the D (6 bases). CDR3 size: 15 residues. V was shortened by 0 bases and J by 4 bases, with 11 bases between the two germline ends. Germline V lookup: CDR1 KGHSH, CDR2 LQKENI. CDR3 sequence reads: CASSPPGLPPDTQYF. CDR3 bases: TGTGCCAGCTCACCACCGGGACTCCCCCCAGATACGCAGTATTTT.

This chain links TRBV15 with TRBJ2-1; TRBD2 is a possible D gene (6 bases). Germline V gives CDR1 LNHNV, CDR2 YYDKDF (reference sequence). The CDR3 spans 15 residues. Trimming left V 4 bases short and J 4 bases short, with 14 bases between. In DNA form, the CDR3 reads TGTGCCACCAGCACCTGGGGGGACCCTTACAATGAGCAGTTCTTC. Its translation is CATSTWGDPYNEQFF.

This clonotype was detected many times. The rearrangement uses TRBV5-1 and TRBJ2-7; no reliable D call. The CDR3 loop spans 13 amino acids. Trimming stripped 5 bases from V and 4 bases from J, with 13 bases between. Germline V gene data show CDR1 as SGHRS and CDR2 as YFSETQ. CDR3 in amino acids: CASSFNTGYEQYF. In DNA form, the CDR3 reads TGCGCCAGCAGTTTCAACACCGGATACGAGCAGTACTTC.

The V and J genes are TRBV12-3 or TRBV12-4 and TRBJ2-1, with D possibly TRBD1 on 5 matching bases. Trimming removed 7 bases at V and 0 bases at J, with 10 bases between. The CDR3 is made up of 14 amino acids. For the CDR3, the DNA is TGTGCCAGCACCCCAGGGTTCTCCTACAATGAGCAGTTCTTC. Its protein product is CASTPGFSYNEQFF.

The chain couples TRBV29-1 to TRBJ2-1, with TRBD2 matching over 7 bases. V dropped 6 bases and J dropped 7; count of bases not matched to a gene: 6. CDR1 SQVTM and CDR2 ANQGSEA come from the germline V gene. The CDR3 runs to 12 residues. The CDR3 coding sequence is TGCAGCGTCGGACTAGGGAGGAATGAGCAGTTCTTC. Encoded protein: CSVGLGRNEQFF.

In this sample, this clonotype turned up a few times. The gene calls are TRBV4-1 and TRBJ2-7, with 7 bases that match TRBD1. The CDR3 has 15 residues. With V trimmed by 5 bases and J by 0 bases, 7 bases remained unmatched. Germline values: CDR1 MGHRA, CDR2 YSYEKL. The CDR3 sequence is CASSTTGVSSYEQYF. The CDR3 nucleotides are TGCGCCAGCAGCACCACAGGGGTCAGCTCCTACGAGCAGTACTTC.